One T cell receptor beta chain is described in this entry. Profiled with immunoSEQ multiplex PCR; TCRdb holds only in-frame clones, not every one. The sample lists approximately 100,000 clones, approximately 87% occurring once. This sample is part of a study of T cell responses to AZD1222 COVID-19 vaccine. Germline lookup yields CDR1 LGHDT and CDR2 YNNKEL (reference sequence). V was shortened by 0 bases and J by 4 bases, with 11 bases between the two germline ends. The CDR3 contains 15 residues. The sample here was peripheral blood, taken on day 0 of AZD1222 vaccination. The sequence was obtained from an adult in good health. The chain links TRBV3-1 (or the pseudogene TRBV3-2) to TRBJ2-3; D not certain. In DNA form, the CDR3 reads TGTGCCAGCAGCCAAGAGGCTAGTTTTCCAGATACGCAGTATTTT. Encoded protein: CASSQEASFPDTQYF.